This TCR beta chain was recorded in a study of blood T cell repertoires in COVID-19. Original methodology: Amplification from reference gene primers served as the basis for estimated nucleated cell counts. Only in-frame clones appear in the TCRdb table, and some are missing; sequencing was by immunoSEQ multiplex PCR. V and J calls and clone size are copied from that table; D and trimming were computed from the DNA. The repertoire consists of about 250,000 clones, with approximately 84% occurring once and the leading ten covering approximately 8%. Deletions cut 8 bases from V and 7 bases from J, with 30 bases between. In germline, CDR1 is SNHLY, CDR2 FYNNEI. The CDR3 contains 17 residues.

This chain joins TRBV2 and TRBJ2-7, with D possibly TRBD1 on 6 matching bases. The receptor was isolated from an elderly woman with acute or convalescent COVID-19. Sequencing was done on a sample of peripheral blood. CDR3: CASLRDNEGWSPTEQYF. The CDR3 bases are TGTGCCAGCTTGAGGGACAACGAGGGATGGTCTCCCACGGAGCAGTACTTC.